Shown below are 19 T cell receptor beta chains from a single sample sequenced in a study of blood T cell repertoires in COVID-19. The protocol was immunoSEQ multiplex PCR, while the TCRdb copy is restricted to in-frame clones and leaves out a portion. The table lists around 200,000 clones, 84% of them singletons. The sequencing sample was made of peripheral blood. Every receptor here comes from a woman aged 70-85 years with COVID-19, enrolled during active disease.

Worth noting for this clone: A clone one base away is much larger, so this may be a read error. V is TRBV4-1 and J is TRBJ1-4; TRBD1 might be the D (6 bases). Trimming removed 3 bases at V and 5 bases at J, with 28 bases between. Germline lookup yields CDR1 MGHRA and CDR2 YSYEKL. The CDR3 is 20 amino acids. The CDR3 DNA reads TGCGCCAGCAGCCACGACACAGGGCCCGGCTGTTACAGCCAGAATGAAAAACTGTTTTTT. It is translated as CASSHDTGPGCYSQNEKLFF.

The chain combines TRBV18 with TRBJ1-1; D uncertain. The CDR3 length is 12 residues. CDR1 and CDR2 (germline): KGHSH, LQKENI. V was trimmed by 6 bases and J by 4 bases, leaving 9 bases between them. The CDR3 sequence is CASSPDTTEAFF. The DNA for the CDR3 is TGTGCCAGCTCTCCCGACACCACTGAAGCTTTCTTT.

The chain couples TRBV1 to TRBJ2-5; whether TRBD2, the table's D call, matches the DNA was not checked. TRBV1 represents a pseudogene. The CDR3 sequence is 18 residues long. CDR3 bases: TGCACCAGCAGCCAAGACCTTTACGAGCTAGCGGGGAAAGAGACCCAGTACTTC. This encodes CTSSQDLYELAGKETQYF.

This chain links TRBV6-5 with TRBJ1-5; TRBD1 is a possible D gene (5 bases). The germline V gene has CDR1 MNHEY and CDR2 SVGAGI. The CDR3 consists of 14 residues. V was trimmed by 6 bases and J by 8 bases, leaving 17 bases between them. Here the CDR3 DNA reads TGTGCCAGCAGACTAACAGGCCGGGGGGAGCCCCAGCATTTT. It codes for CASRLTGRGEPQHF.

V usage is TRBV11-1 and J usage is TRBJ2-1, with D maybe TRBD1 (6 bases). This CDR3 spans 13 amino acids. The germline V gene encodes CDR1 SGHAT and CDR2 FQDESV (reference sequence). V was shortened by 1 base and J by 8 bases, with 9 bases between the two germline ends. The CDR3 loop is CASSLDRADEQFF. In nucleotides, the CDR3 is TGTGCCAGCAGCTTAGACAGGGCGGATGAGCAGTTCTTC.

The V gene is TRBV9, the J gene TRBJ2-5; TRBD1 aligns across 7 bases. V shed 0 bases and J 2 bases; nucleotides not matched to a gene: 4. CDR3 size: 15 residues. Per the germline V gene, CDR1 is SGDLS and CDR2 is YYNGEE. DNA for the CDR3: TGTGCCAGCAGCGTAGCCGGGACAGAGCAAGAGACCCAGTACTTC. This translates into CASSVAGTEQETQYF.

V usage is TRBV7-2 and J usage is TRBJ2-1; D not resolved. V gave up 5 bases and J gave up 2 bases, with 16 bases separating them. From germline, CDR1 is SGHTA and CDR2 FQGNSA. This CDR3 spans 16 amino acids. DNA for the CDR3: TGTGCCAGCAGCCAAGCTCCCTCGGCGGCCTACAATGAGCAGTTCTTC. This sequence encodes CASSQAPSAAYNEQFF.

The sample holds a few counts of this clone. The chain combines TRBV5-3 with TRBJ1-2; TRBD1 aligns across 10 bases. TRBV5-3 is an ORF, and what it does is uncertain. V dropped 0 bases and J dropped 0; count of bases not matched to a gene: 5. The CDR3 totals 17 residues. The CDR3 coding sequence is TGTGCCAGAAGCTTGGAAGGACAGGGGGAGGCTAACTATGGCTACACCTTC. It is translated as CARSLEGQGEANYGYTF.

The rearrangement links TRBV28 to TRBJ1-5; no clear D. Trimming stripped 1 base from V and 0 bases from J, with 16 bases between. The germline V gene encodes CDR1 MDHEN and CDR2 SYDVKM. CDR3 length: 18 amino acids. This chain's CDR3 is CASSLLLTSGVSNQPQHF. The CDR3 coding sequence is TGTGCCAGCAGTTTATTACTGACTTCCGGGGTTAGCAATCAGCCCCAGCATTTT.

The chain uses TRBV5-1 and TRBJ2-7; 9 positions agree with TRBD1. From germline, CDR1 is SGHRS and CDR2 YFSETQ. Trimming took 0 bases from V and 7 from J; bases not matched to a gene: 8. The CDR3 totals 15 residues. The CDR3 DNA reads as TGCGCCAGCAGCTTGGCCGGACAGGGGTCGGGAGAGCAGTACTTC. Protein product: CASSLAGQGSGEQYF. Drawing the rest from reference TRBV5-1 and TRBJ2-7, the complete variable domain is KAGVTQTPRYLIKTRGQQVTLSCSPISGHRSVSWYQQTPGQGLQFLFEYFSETQRNKGNFPGRFSGRQFSNSRSEMNVSTLELGDSALYLCASSLAGQGSGEQYFGPGTRLTVT.

CDR3 sequence reads: CASSRIAGQGSTGELFF. The CDR3 nucleotides read TGTGCCAGCAGCCGCATCGCCGGACAGGGAAGCACCGGGGAGCTGTTTTTT. The chain couples TRBV28 to TRBJ2-2, with 8 bases aligning to TRBD1. V dropped 6 bases and J dropped 4; count of bases not matched to a gene: 13. The CDR3 is 17 amino acids. Germline-derived CDR1 and CDR2 are MDHEN and SYDVKM.

V usage is TRBV19 and J usage is TRBJ1-2; 9 nucleotides match TRBD1. Germline trimming cut 4 bases from V and 2 bases from J; bases unmatched to any gene: 11. From germline, CDR1 is LNHDA and CDR2 SQIVND (reference sequence). This CDR3 contains 17 residues. The CDR3 spells CASSKGGRTGDNYGYTF. CDR3 DNA: TGTGCCAGTAGTAAAGGCGGCCGGACAGGGGACAACTATGGCTACACCTTC.

The genes are TRBV20-1 and TRBJ1-1; D unresolved. From germline, CDR1 is DFQATT and CDR2 SNEGSKA (reference sequence). The CDR3 runs to 13 residues. V lost 3 bases, J lost 4 bases, and 12 bases lay in between. CDR3 amino acids: CSASRQSGTEAFF. Here the CDR3 DNA reads TGCAGTGCTAGTAGGCAGTCGGGCACTGAAGCTTTCTTT.

This sequence joins TRBV5-1 and TRBJ2-6; D unclear. This CDR3 spans 15 amino acids. The ends were cut back, 0 bases at V and 1 base at J, with 5 bases in the middle. In germline, CDR1 is SGHRS, CDR2 YFSETQ. CDR3: CASSLVGSGANVLTF. As DNA, the CDR3 is TGCGCCAGCAGCTTGGTCGGGTCTGGGGCCAACGTCCTGACTTTC.

This clone was observed a few times. This chain connects TRBV10-1 to TRBJ1-1; 12 bases align to TRBD1. Germline trimming cut 5 bases from V and 5 bases from J; bases unmatched to any gene: 9. Germline loops: CDR1 WNHNN, CDR2 SYGVQD (reference sequence). The CDR3 sequence is 16 residues long. CDR3 in amino acids: CASSYTRDRGPTEAFF. Here the CDR3 DNA reads TGCGCCAGCAGTTATACCCGGGACAGGGGGCCTACTGAAGCTTTCTTT.

This chain links TRBV5-1 with TRBJ2-5; a weak D match, TRBD2 (6 bases). The CDR3 is made up of 14 amino acids. The V and J ends lost 4 bases and 3 bases respectively, with 13 bases between them. In germline, CDR1 is SGHRS, CDR2 YFSETQ. The CDR3: CASSLGLIKETQYF. The CDR3 DNA reads TGCGCCAGCAGCCTGGGACTGATAAAAGAGACCCAGTACTTC. The full variable domain, its missing parts supplied by reference TRBV5-1 and TRBJ2-5, is KAGVTQTPRYLIKTRGQQVTLSCSPISGHRSVSWYQQTPGQGLQFLFEYFSETQRNKGNFPGRFSGRQFSNSRSEMNVSTLELGDSALYLCASSLGLIKETQYFGPGTRLLVL.

The J gene is TRBJ2-1, the V gene TRBV14; the D is unclear. Germline V gene data show CDR1 as SGHDN and CDR2 as FVKESK. V lost 0 bases and J lost 5, with 23 bases in between. The CDR3 extends over 19 amino acids. The CDR3, as DNA: TGTGCCAGCAGCCAAGATTCCAGGAATAATCCCATATACAACAATGAGCAGTTCTTC. This codes for CASSQDSRNNPIYNNEQFF.

V is TRBV27 and J is TRBJ1-2; 8 bases align to TRBD1. J gave up 4 bases and V 3 bases, and 13 bases lay outside the gene matches. Germline V gene data show CDR1 as MNHEY and CDR2 as SMNVEV (reference sequence). The CDR3 extends over 17 amino acids. CDR3 nucleotide sequence: TGTGCCAGCAGTTTGCTTTCCCTCCGACAGGGGATCTATGGCTACACCTTC. Its translation: CASSLLSLRQGIYGYTF.

The chain is built from TRBV12-5 and TRBJ1-2; 7 nucleotides match TRBD1. The germline V gene has CDR1 LGHNT and CDR2 FRNRAP. Losses at the gene ends were 6 bases for V and 4 bases for J; bases not matched to a gene: 17. The CDR3 has 17 residues. The CDR3 DNA follows: TGTGCTAGTGGCCCCACGGCCGTTACAGGGGAAAGCTATGGCTACACCTTC. It yields the protein CASGPTAVTGESYGYTF.